The rows below give T cell receptor beta chains drawn from one sample of a study of blood T cell repertoires in COVID-19. Sequencing used immunoSEQ multiplex PCR; TCRdb keeps in-frame clones, though not all of them. Of 120,000 or so clones listed, around 89% are singletons. The specimen was peripheral blood. These receptors were collected from a man aged 45-65 years with acute or convalescent COVID-19. Both conserved end residues are part of each CDR3. The D gene is left open where the match is weak. Clone size is given for some rows only: seen once, a few or many times, or a class if the clone is expanded.

>TRBJ2-6|.|TRBV5-4|.
TGTGCCAGCAGCTTGGCGGGGGCTGGGGCCAACGTCCTGACTTTC
CASSLAGAGANVLTF
>TRBJ2-1|TRBD2|TRBV5-1|.
TGCGCCAGCAGCTGGACTAGCGGGAACTACAATGAGCAGTTCTTC
CASSWTSGNYNEQFF
>TRBJ2-3|.|TRBV19|.
TGTGCCAGTAGTGGGAGGGGGTACGCGGGAGAGGCAGATACGCAGTATTTT
CASSGRGYAGEADTQYF
>TRBJ2-3|TRBD2|TRBV9|.
TGTGCCAGCAGCCTGACTAGCGGGTACACAGATACGCAGTATTTT
CASSLTSGYTDTQYF
>TRBJ1-1|.|TRBV24-1|.
TGTGCCACCGGGGAGGGGAGGGGCACTGAAGCTTTCTTT
CATGEGRGTEAFF
>TRBJ2-7|.|TRBV11-3|few
TGTGCCAGCAGCTTAAACAGTTTCTACGAGCAGTACTTC
CASSLNSFYEQYF
>TRBJ2-2|TRBD2|TRBV6-5|.
TGTGCCAGCAGAAGGGCGGGAGGGAACACCGGGGAGCTGTTTTTT
CASRRAGGNTGELFF
>TRBJ2-1|.|TRBV18|.
TGTGCCAGCTCACCGGGGGCGGATCACTACAATGAGCAGTTCTTC
CASSPGADHYNEQFF
>TRBJ2-5|.|TRBV7-8|.
TGTGCCAGCAGCCTGGGACTGGAGACCCAGTACTTC
CASSLGLETQYF
>TRBJ2-2|.|TRBV7-2|.
TGTGCCAGCAGCTCACTACGACAGAGAAACACCGGGGAGCTGTTTTTT
CASSSLRQRNTGELFF
>TRBJ1-5|.|TRBV3-1/TRBV3-2|.
TGTGCCAGCAGCCAAGATTCGGGTCCGGGGCCCCAGCATTTT
CASSQDSGPGPQHF
>TRBJ1-1|.|TRBV6-5|.
TGTGCCAGCAGTTACGGACACAAGGGGACTGAAGCTTTCTTT
CASSYGHKGTEAFF
>TRBJ1-5|.|TRBV3-1/TRBV3-2|.
TGTGCCAGCAGCCAAGAAGGGGGTACTCCCCATTTT
CASSQEGGTPHF
>TRBJ2-7|.|TRBV13|.
TGTGCCAGCAGCTTGTATCGGGGTACAGACAACGAGCAGTACTTC
CASSLYRGTDNEQYF
>TRBJ2-1|TRBD1|TRBV19|.
TGTGCCAGTATCGGCAGGGGGCGAAATAATGAGCAGTTCTTC
CASIGRGRNNEQFF
>TRBJ2-7|.|TRBV5-8|.
TGTGCCAGCAGCTGGGGCGCAGGGAATTTAGCCGAGCAGTACTTC
CASSWGAGNLAEQYF
>TRBJ2-7|TRBD1|TRBV5-7|.
TGTGCCAGCAGCGATATGGACAGGGGATACGAGCAGTACTTC
CASSDMDRGYEQYF
>TRBJ1-1|.|TRBV6-5|.
TGTGCCAGCAGTAAAACTAACACTGAAGCTTTCTTT
CASSKTNTEAFF
>TRBJ2-5|.|TRBV5-5|.
TGTGCCAGCAGCTTGGGTGGGGGGACCCAAGAGACCCAGTACTTC
CASSLGGGTQETQYF
>TRBJ1-5|.|TRBV7-2|.
TGTGCCAGCAGCTTAGTTTCGGGATCGAGTCAGCCCCAGCATTTT
CASSLVSGSSQPQHF
>TRBJ2-1|.|TRBV15|.
TGTGCCACCAGCAGCCATATTAGGGGCTACAACAATGAGCAGTTCTTC
CATSSHIRGYNNEQFF
>TRBJ2-6|.|TRBV7-2|.
TGTGCCAGCAGCTTAGTCGGTTTACAGGGTGCTGGGGCCAACGTCCTGACTTTC
CASSLVGLQGAGANVLTF
>TRBJ2-1|TRBD2|TRBV29-1|.
TGCAGCGTTGAAGAAGGTCGTACTAGCGGAAAATACAATGAGCAGTTCTTC
CSVEEGRTSGKYNEQFF
>TRBJ1-5|TRBD1|TRBV19|.
TGTGCCAGTAGGACTAAGACAGGGGGCATCAATCAGCCCCAGCATTTT
CASRTKTGGINQPQHF
>TRBJ1-6|.|TRBV30|few
TGTGCCTGGCGGAGTGGGGGGAATCCTTCACCCCTCCACTTT
CAWRSGGNPSPLHF
>TRBJ2-3|TRBD1|TRBV10-3|.
TGTGCCATCAGTGAGTCGATCGCAGGGGGAACAGATACGCAGTATTTT
CAISESIAGGTDTQYF
>TRBJ2-7|.|TRBV6-6|.
TGTGCCAGCAGCTTACAGGGTAGGCACGAGCAGTACTTC
CASSLQGRHEQYF
>TRBJ1-6|.|TRBV2|.
TGTGCCAGCAGTAATGGGGCCTCTAAAGGGTCACCCCTCCACTTT
CASSNGASKGSPLHF
>TRBJ2-5|.|TRBV5-4|.
TGTGCCAGCAGCTTGCGGACAGCCCAGACCCAGTACTTC
CASSLRTAQTQYF
>TRBJ1-6|.|TRBV11-2|.
TGTGCCAGCACTCTGGGCAGGATCTATAATTCACCCCTCCACTTT
CASTLGRIYNSPLHF
>TRBJ1-2|.|TRBV6-5|.
TGTGCCAGCAGTTCTGACAGGTCCTATGGCTACACCTTC
CASSSDRSYGYTF
>TRBJ2-2|.|TRBV6-4|.
TGTGCCAGCAGTGTTCTAGTTAACACCGGGGAGCTGTTTTTT
CASSVLVNTGELFF
>TRBJ1-2|.|TRBV6-6|.
TGTGCCAGCAGTTACTCGATAGTTGATGGCTACACCTTC
CASSYSIVDGYTF
>TRBJ2-2|TRBD2|TRBV5-1|.
TGCGCCAGCAGCGCCCTAGCGGGACTGAACACCGGGGAGCTGTTTTTT
CASSALAGLNTGELFF
>TRBJ2-3|.|TRBV15|once
TGTGCCACCAGCAGTGCAACTAGAGATACGCAGTATTTT
CATSSATRDTQYF
>TRBJ1-2|TRBD1|TRBV6-5|.
TGTGCCAGCAGACCGGTCGACAGGGACTATGGCTACACCTTC
CASRPVDRDYGYTF
>TRBJ2-5|.|TRBV19|.
TGTGCCTCGGGATACCAAGAGACCCAGTACTTC
CASGYQETQYF